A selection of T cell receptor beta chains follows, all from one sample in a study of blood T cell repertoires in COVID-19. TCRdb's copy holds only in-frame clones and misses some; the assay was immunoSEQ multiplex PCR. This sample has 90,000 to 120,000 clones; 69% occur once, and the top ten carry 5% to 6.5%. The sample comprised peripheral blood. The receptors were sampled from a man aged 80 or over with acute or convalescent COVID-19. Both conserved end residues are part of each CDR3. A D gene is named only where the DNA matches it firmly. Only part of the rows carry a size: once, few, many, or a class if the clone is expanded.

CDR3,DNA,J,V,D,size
CASSQYRDQPQHF,TGTGCCAGCAGCCAATACAGAGATCAGCCCCAGCATTTT,TRBJ1-5,TRBV3-1/TRBV3-2,.,.
CASSFTANYGYTF,TGTGCCAGCAGTTTCACTGCTAACTATGGCTACACCTTC,TRBJ1-2,TRBV12-3/TRBV12-4,.,.
CASSPGQNYGYTF,TGTGCCAGCAGCCCCGGACAGAACTATGGCTACACCTTC,TRBJ1-2,TRBV7-8,.,.
CASSQARGQYMNTEAFF,TGCGCCAGCAGCCAAGCGAGGGGGCAGTACATGAACACTGAAGCTTTCTTT,TRBJ1-1,TRBV4-1,TRBD1,.
CASSVGTGLETQYF,TGTGCCAGCAGCGTGGGGACAGGGCTAGAGACCCAGTACTTC,TRBJ2-5,TRBV9,TRBD1,.
CASSLWEVGTEAFF,TGCGCCAGCAGCTTATGGGAGGTGGGAACTGAAGCTTTCTTT,TRBJ1-1,TRBV5-1,.,.
CASSQVTGRDREKLFF,TGCGCCAGCAGCCAAGTGACAGGGCGCGATCGGGAAAAACTGTTTTTT,TRBJ1-4,TRBV4-1,TRBD1,.
CASSPSGRVSYEQYF,TGTGCCAGCTCGCCGAGCGGGAGGGTGTCCTACGAGCAGTACTTC,TRBJ2-7,TRBV18,TRBD2,.
CASGRGNEQFF,TGTGCCAGTGGGAGGGGGAATGAGCAGTTCTTC,TRBJ2-1,TRBV6-5,.,few
CASSQDLGGTNEQFF,TGTGCCAGCAGCCAAGATCTGGGGGGAACCAATGAGCAGTTCTTC,TRBJ2-1,TRBV4-2,.,.
CATSRDINTEAFF,TGTGCCACCAGCAGAGATATAAACACTGAAGCTTTCTTT,TRBJ1-1,TRBV15,.,.
CASTFLGREGLDTQYF,TGTGCCAGCACCTTTCTCGGGCGGGAGGGATTAGATACGCAGTATTTT,TRBJ2-3,TRBV28,TRBD2,.
CASSYASAGAGEQYF,TGTGCCAGCAGTTACGCCTCGGCGGGAGCGGGCGAGCAGTACTTC,TRBJ2-7,TRBV6-5,TRBD2,.
CASSSVPGQQETQYF,TGTGCCAGCAGCTCCGTCCCGGGACAGCAAGAGACCCAGTACTTC,TRBJ2-5,TRBV5-5,TRBD1,.
CASSVVGLAAQETQYF,TGTGCCAGCAGCGTAGTGGGACTAGCGGCACAAGAGACCCAGTACTTC,TRBJ2-5,TRBV9,TRBD2,.
CASSHGSYNSPLHF,TGTGCCAGCAGCCACGGCTCCTATAATTCACCCCTCCACTTT,TRBJ1-6,TRBV11-2,.,medium-sized
CASSLESSRSGNTIYF,TGTGCCAGCAGCTTAGAGTCGTCCCGGAGCGGAAACACCATATATTTT,TRBJ1-3,TRBV7-2,.,once
CASSLSQGITEAFF,TGTGCCAGCAGTTTATCGCAGGGAATCACTGAAGCTTTCTTT,TRBJ1-1,TRBV28,.,.
CASNPLTSSGNTIYF,TGTGCCAGCAACCCCCTTACTAGTTCTGGAAACACCATATATTTT,TRBJ1-3,TRBV2,.,.
CASSSYLLSESYEQYF,TGTGCCAGCAGCTCCTACCTTCTAAGCGAGAGCTACGAGCAGTACTTC,TRBJ2-7,TRBV7-2,.,.
CASSVDQAGWNEQYF,TGTGCCAGCAGCGTAGATCAGGCGGGATGGAACGAGCAGTACTTC,TRBJ2-7,TRBV9,.,.
CASSYTGGRAYEQYF,TGTGCCAGCAGTTACACAGGGGGCCGAGCCTACGAGCAGTACTTC,TRBJ2-7,TRBV6-5,TRBD1,.
CASKEGFGEQYF,TGTGCCAGCAAAGAGGGATTTGGGGAGCAGTACTTC,TRBJ2-7,TRBV2,.,once
CASSAGGAEAFF,TGTGCCAGCAGTGCAGGGGGTGCTGAAGCTTTCTTT,TRBJ1-1,TRBV2,TRBD1,.
CASSLIQQETQYF,TGTGCCAGCAGCTTAATACAGCAAGAGACCCAGTACTTC,TRBJ2-5,TRBV7-2,.,.
CASSSGPGLAGDTQYF,TGTGCCAGCAGCTCCGGACCTGGACTAGCGGGAGATACGCAGTATTTT,TRBJ2-3,TRBV5-6,TRBD2,.
CASSPPTYEQYF,TGTGCCAGCAGCCCACCTACCTACGAGCAGTACTTC,TRBJ2-7,TRBV7-9,.,few
CASSVGEDYGYTF,TGTGCCAGCAGCGTTGGGGAGGACTATGGCTACACCTTC,TRBJ1-2,TRBV3-1/TRBV3-2,.,.
CASLRWNGEQFF,TGTGCCAGCTTGAGGTGGAACGGTGAGCAGTTCTTC,TRBJ2-1,TRBV28,.,.
CASSLGGAGGKTEAFF,TGCGCCAGCAGCTTGGGTGGTGCAGGGGGGAAGACTGAAGCTTTCTTT,TRBJ1-1,TRBV5-1,TRBD1,few
CASSRVPSGYYEQYF,TGTGCCAGCAGCCGCGTGCCTAGCGGATACTACGAGCAGTACTTC,TRBJ2-7,TRBV3-1/TRBV3-2,TRBD2,.
CATVGTVGYGYTF,TGTGCCACCGTCGGGACAGTAGGCTATGGCTACACCTTC,TRBJ1-2,TRBV28,TRBD1,few
CSVGSGGPTSGYEQYF,TGCAGCGTTGGGTCAGGGGGTCCTACTTCTGGCTACGAGCAGTACTTC,TRBJ2-7,TRBV29-1,TRBD1,once
CASSPRVAGELFF,TGTGCCAGCAGTCCCAGGGTGGCCGGGGAGCTGTTTTTT,TRBJ2-2,TRBV12-3/TRBV12-4,.,.
CASSVTGGSHQPQHF,TGTGCCAGTAGTGTCACAGGGGGTTCGCATCAGCCCCAGCATTTT,TRBJ1-5,TRBV19,TRBD1,once
CASSETSGRWDEQYF,TGTGCCAGCAGCGAGACTAGCGGGAGGTGGGACGAGCAGTACTTC,TRBJ2-7,TRBV9,TRBD2,.
CAGRTGEETQYF,TGTGCCGGACGGACAGGGGAAGAGACCCAGTACTTC,TRBJ2-5,TRBV19,TRBD1,.
CASSPRTSGRSPEQFF,TGTGCCAGCAGCCCCCGAACTAGCGGGAGATCCCCTGAGCAGTTCTTC,TRBJ2-1,TRBV11-2,TRBD2,many
CASSLGTDEKLFF,TGTGCCAGCAGCTTGGGGACAGATGAAAAACTGTTTTTT,TRBJ1-4,TRBV5-4,.,many
CASSQGDSQETQYF,TGTGCCAGCAGCCAAGGGGACAGCCAAGAGACCCAGTACTTC,TRBJ2-5,TRBV4-2,TRBD1,few
CASSPHYEQYF,TGTGCCAGCAGCCCCCACTACGAGCAGTACTTC,TRBJ2-7,TRBV7-2,.,.
CASSLSGLSNEQFF,TGTGCCAGCAGCTTATCTGGACTGAGCAATGAGCAGTTCTTC,TRBJ2-1,TRBV11-3,.,.
CASSERQARTDTQYF,TGTGCCAGCAGTGAAAGGCAGGCTCGCACAGATACGCAGTATTTT,TRBJ2-3,TRBV6-1,.,.
CASRTPSSNQPQHF,TGTGCCAGCAGGACACCGTCGAGCAATCAGCCCCAGCATTTT,TRBJ1-5,TRBV6-5,.,few
CASSWGQGATEAFF,TGTGCCAGCAGCTGGGGGCAGGGGGCCACTGAAGCTTTCTTT,TRBJ1-1,TRBV5-5,TRBD1,few
CASSSGEETQYF,TGTGCCAGTAGTAGCGGAGAAGAGACCCAGTACTTC,TRBJ2-5,TRBV19,.,.
CASRPKRDRQETQYF,TGCGCCAGCAGGCCAAAACGCGACAGACAAGAGACCCAGTACTTC,TRBJ2-5,TRBV10-1,.,.
CATSERGSPTDTQYF,TGTGCCACCAGTGAAAGAGGTAGCCCCACGGATACGCAGTATTTT,TRBJ2-3,TRBV24-1,.,.
CASSVGGTIYNEQFF,TGTGCCAGCAGCGTAGGCGGGACCATCTACAATGAGCAGTTCTTC,TRBJ2-1,TRBV9,.,.
CASSTLTSGGYEQYF,TGTGCCAGCTCAACGCTGACTAGCGGAGGCTACGAGCAGTACTTC,TRBJ2-7,TRBV18,TRBD2,once
CASSYGDFYEQYF,TGTGCCAGCAGTTACGGGGACTTCTACGAGCAGTACTTC,TRBJ2-7,TRBV6-6,.,once
CAWSARTHPFF,TGTGCCTGGAGTGCACGGACTCATCCTTTCTTT,TRBJ1-1,TRBV30,.,.
CASTGFGEKLFF,TGTGCCAGCACAGGGTTTGGGGAAAAACTGTTTTTT,TRBJ1-4,TRBV25-1,.,.
CASRQTGQPQHF,TGTGCCAGCAGACAAACGGGACAACCCCAGCATTTT,TRBJ1-5,TRBV28,.,.
CASSLETGGYNEQFF,TGTGCCAGCAGCCTCGAGACAGGGGGCTACAATGAGCAGTTCTTC,TRBJ2-1,TRBV6-5,TRBD1,.
CASSSSLGGDKNTIYF,TGTGCCAGCAGCTCCTCCCTGGGGGGAGATAAGAACACCATATATTTT,TRBJ1-3,TRBV11-2,.,.